This TCR beta chain originates from a study of blood T cell repertoires in COVID-19. Whole-study context: Researchers got acute and convalescent COVID-19 samples from the United States, Italy and Spain.

Repertoires were generated with immunoSEQ multiplex PCR, while TCRdb's copy carries only in-frame clones and drops some. The data hold 310,000 or so clones, with roughly 89% observed a single time. The cohort comprised adults aged about 18 to 100 years residing in approximately 25 US areas. Self-reported history from a screening survey and questionnaire set each donor's cohort. Among Cohort 3 donors, those recovered had two negative PCRs, clearance, or symptom resolution. The CDR3 spans 17 residues. Trimming cost V 1 base and J 0 bases, with 13 bases left between them. Germline V lookup: CDR1 WSHSY, CDR2 SAAADI.

This receptor was obtained from a woman under 30 who had recovered from COVID-19. Material for sequencing was PBMCs or T cells enriched from blood (not recorded which). This chain joins TRBV10-2 and TRBJ1-5; TRBD1 is a possible D gene (6 bases). The chain's CDR3 is CASSELGTRDSNQPQHF. DNA for the CDR3: TGCGCCAGCAGTGAGTTGGGGACACGGGATAGCAATCAGCCCCAGCATTTT.